This TCR beta chain was identified during a study of PD-L1 blockade in urothelial cancer. In the study overall: The researchers analyzed blood 3 weeks (second dose) and 6 weeks after treatment start. Each blood sample yielded a median of about 150,000 T cells. Study outcomes and limitations: More expansion of tumor-associated blood clones, seen at 3 weeks, marked durable-benefit patients. A below-median TCR clonality in blood before treatment predicted better survival.

This CDR3 has 11 residues. V was shortened by 5 bases and J by 7 bases, with 8 bases between the two germline ends. Germline lookup yields CDR1 MNHEY and CDR2 SVGAGI. Comments on this clone: Its antigen is currently unknown.

Clones were read by immunoSEQ multiplex PCR, and TCRdb kept only the in-frame ones, dropping some. The sample carries under 40,000 clones, approximately 90% recorded once. The chain uses TRBV6-5 and TRBJ1-1, with a weak D call TRBD1 (5 bases). The sequence was collected from a man aged 70-80 years with urothelial cancer. Specimen: PBMCs, collected around atezolizumab (anti-PD-L1) treatment. CDR3 sequence: CASSPGYEAFF. Written as DNA, the CDR3 is TGTGCCAGCAGTCCAGGGTATGAAGCTTTCTTT.